This passage covers 13 T cell receptor beta chains from one sample sequenced in a study of response to subunit inactivated influenza vaccine (dated by TCRdb to the late 2010s). The library relied on RT-PCR. Sequencing was performed on an Illumina HiSeq 2500. The public sequencing data were trimmed at Q25 with fastp and processed into clonotypes with MiXCR by TCRdb, which kept only in-frame beta chains. Under each unique CDR3 protein, matching rows form one entry showing the most common genes and DNA. For this sample the table gives a few hundred thousand distinct CDR3 sequences, of which roughly 20% were detected only once. Together, the top ten hold about a tenth of the sample. The material sequenced was PBMCs from blood, taken less than 22 months after vaccination. Every receptor here comes from a man aged 50-75 years who received an inactivated influenza vaccine. Donor details come from another sample of the same person, matched by shared clones.

This rearrangement joins TRBV10-3 to TRBJ2-2, with a possible D match to TRBD1 (6 bases). Trimming left V 5 bases short and J 4 bases short, with 26 bases between. CDR1 and CDR2 from the germline V gene are ENHRY and SYGVKD. The CDR3 extends over 19 amino acids. CDR3 sequence: CAISPEVVLRQGSTGELFF. The CDR3 bases are TGTGCCATCAGTCCCGAGGTTGTTTTAAGGCAGGGGAGCACCGGGGAGCTGTTTTTT.

This chain connects TRBV27 to TRBJ2-3; D remains unclear. Trimming took off 0 bases at V and 0 bases at J, with 16 bases between the two ends. Germline V gene data show CDR1 as MNHEY and CDR2 as SMNVEV (reference sequence). The CDR3 spans 18 residues. The CDR3 DNA reads TGTGCCAGCAGTTTATCGGTTCGTGTTTCCAGGAGCACAGATACGCAGTATTTT. Its protein is CASSLSVRVSRSTDTQYF.

The chain recombines TRBV10-2 with TRBJ1-4; D is ambiguous. This CDR3 comprises 11 residues. Trimming removed 0 bases from V and 12 bases from J, with 5 bases in between. From germline, CDR1 is WSHSY and CDR2 SAAADI. The chain's CDR3 is CASSESGELFF. CDR3 DNA: TGCGCCAGCAGTGAGTCTGGTGAACTGTTTTTT.

This clonotype was found many times. This sequence joins TRBV20-1 and TRBJ2-7; TRBD2 is a possible D gene (5 bases). CDR3 size: 13 residues. V shed 3 bases and J shed 0 bases, with 9 bases lying between them. The germline CDR1 and CDR2 sequences are DFQATT and SNEGSKA (reference sequence). The CDR3 nucleotides are TGCAGTGCTAGTCCCGACTACTCCTACGAGCAGTACTTC. Its translation is CSASPDYSYEQYF.

This clonotype turned up a few times. The chain employs TRBV20-1 and TRBJ1-1, with a tentative D call TRBD1 (6 bases). Germline V gives CDR1 DFQATT, CDR2 SNEGSKA (reference sequence). V was shortened by 2 bases and J by 4 bases, with 20 bases between the two germline ends. The CDR3 covers 16 residues. CDR3 sequence reads: CSARMARGAFSTEAFF. The DNA for the CDR3 is TGCAGTGCTAGAATGGCCCGGGGGGCGTTTAGCACTGAAGCTTTCTTT.

The chain uses TRBV3-1 and TRBJ2-3, with 8 bases identical to TRBD2. Unmatched junction bases numbered 6, after V lost 4 bases and J lost 3 bases. Germline V gives CDR1 LGHDT, CDR2 YNNKEL (reference sequence). This CDR3 comprises 15 residues. This chain's CDR3 is CASSPRGGETDTQYF. In nucleotides, the CDR3 is TGTGCCAGCAGCCCACGGGGGGGCGAAACAGATACGCAGTATTTT.

The table lists this clonotype with a few counts. Sequence at one end of the junction differs from germline and may be a read error. The genes are TRBV10-3 and TRBJ2-2; 7 bases fit TRBD1. The germline V gene has CDR1 ENHRY and CDR2 SYGVKD. The CDR3 is 13 residues long. CDR3 sequence (DNA): TGTGCCATCAGTGAAGGGGGCACCGGGGAGATGTTTTTT. Residues: CAISEGGTGEMFF.

The chain links TRBV11-2 to TRBJ2-1; either TRBD1 or TRBD2 may supply D (5 bases each). Trimming stripped 5 bases from V and 4 bases from J, with 15 bases between. Germline CDR1 is SGHAT and CDR2 is FQNNGV. This CDR3 spans 15 amino acids. The CDR3 here is CASSLTTGPYNEQFF. DNA for the CDR3: TGTGCCAGCAGCCTTACGACGGGGCCGTACAATGAGCAGTTCTTC. Complete variable domain (other parts from reference TRBV11-2 and TRBJ2-1): EAGVAQSPRYKIIEKRQSVAFWCNPISGHATLYWYQQILGQGPKLLIQFQNNGVVDDSQLPKDRFSAERLKGVDSTLKIQPAKLEDSAVYLCASSLTTGPYNEQFFGPGTRLTVL.

In its sample, this clonotype was seen a few times. V gene TRBV4-2 combines with J gene TRBJ2-7; D remains unclear. This CDR3 comprises 14 residues. Looked up from germline, CDR1 is LGHNA and CDR2 is YNFKEQ. V lost 1 base and J lost 7, with 14 bases in between. The CDR3 here is CASSQGYSGGEQYF. The CDR3 nucleotides are TGTGCCAGCAGCCAAGGTTATTCCGGTGGAGAGCAGTACTTC.

This clonotype was seen only a few times. V and J are TRBV29-1 and TRBJ1-2; 9 positions match TRBD1. CDR3 length: 15 amino acids. Germline V CDR1 and CDR2: SQVTM, ANQGSEA. After removal of 7 bases from V and 6 bases from J, the junction contained 15 bases not matched to a gene. The CDR3 sequence is CSAGATDRGANGYTF. In DNA form, the CDR3 reads TGCAGCGCTGGCGCGACGGACAGGGGCGCGAATGGCTACACCTTC.

This chain links TRBV6-4 with TRBJ2-3; D unresolved. V dropped 6 bases and J dropped 0 bases, with 13 bases sitting between them. Germline CDR1 and CDR2: MRHNA and SNTAGT. CDR3 length: 15 residues. CDR3 residues: CASSPLAESTDTQYF. The CDR3 DNA reads TGTGCCAGCAGCCCCTTGGCGGAGAGCACAGATACGCAGTATTTT.

Notes on this clonotype: Being one base from a much bigger clone, this may be a read error. The J gene is TRBJ2-7, the V gene TRBV2; tentatively, D is TRBD1 (6 bases). The CDR3 totals 13 residues. Germline-derived CDR1 and CDR2 are SNHLY and FYNNEI. In DNA form, the CDR3 reads TGTGCCAGCAGTGATAGGACAGACTACGAGCGGTACTTC. As protein: CASSDRTDYERYF.

CDR3 in amino acids: CASRSIEATYEQYF. The CDR3 DNA reads TGCGCCAGCAGATCGATAGAAGCAACTTACGAGCAGTACTTC. The chain combines TRBV5-1 with TRBJ2-7; D gene unclear. Trimming removed 5 bases at V and 4 bases at J, with 16 bases between. The CDR3 contains 14 residues. The germline V gene encodes CDR1 SGHRS and CDR2 YFSETQ.